One TCR beta chain is described in this entry. Assay: immunoSEQ multiplex PCR; the TCRdb copy retains only in-frame clones and omits some. This sample's table has 23,000 or so clones. The data originate from a study of T cells in women clearing cervical HPV infection. This clonotype originated in a woman aged 18-70 years with a cervical HPV16 infection that either progressed to CIN3+ or cleared (not recorded which). The sample taken for sequencing was blood buffy coat.

The CDR3: CAISEGFGQGVHEQYF. CDR3 DNA, as far as it was read: TGTGCCATCAGTGAGGGGTTCGGACAGGGTGTACACGAG. The V and J genes are TRBV10-3 and TRBJ2-7; 8 nucleotides agree with TRBD1. The observed sequence ends 3 residues before the CDR3 terminus, with the missing tail filled in from the germline J gene. The CDR3 is made up of 16 amino acids. Germline V CDR1 and CDR2: ENHRY, SYGVKD. With V trimmed by 2 bases and J by 5 bases, 11 bases remained unmatched.